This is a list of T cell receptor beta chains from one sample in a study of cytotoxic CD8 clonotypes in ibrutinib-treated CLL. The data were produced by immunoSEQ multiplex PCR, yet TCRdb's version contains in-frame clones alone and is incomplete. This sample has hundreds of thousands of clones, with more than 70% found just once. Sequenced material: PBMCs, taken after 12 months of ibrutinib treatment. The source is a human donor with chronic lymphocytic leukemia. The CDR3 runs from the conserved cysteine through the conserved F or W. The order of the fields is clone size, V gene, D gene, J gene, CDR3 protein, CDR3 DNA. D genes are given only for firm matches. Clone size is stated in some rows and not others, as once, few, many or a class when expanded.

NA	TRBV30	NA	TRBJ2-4	CAWSVGTRNIQYF	TGTGCCTGGAGTGTAGGCACCCGAAACATTCAGTACTTC
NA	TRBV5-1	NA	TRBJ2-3	CASREQGGTSTDTQYF	TGCGCCAGCAGGGAGCAGGGGGGGACTAGCACAGATACGCAGTATTTT
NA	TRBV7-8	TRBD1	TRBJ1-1	CASGSSRDRANTEAFF	TGTGCCAGCGGAAGTTCGCGGGACAGGGCGAACACTGAAGCTTTCTTT
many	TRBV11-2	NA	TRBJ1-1	CASSAKLGGDTEAFF	TGTGCCAGCAGCGCGAAACTAGGGGGAGACACTGAAGCTTTCTTT
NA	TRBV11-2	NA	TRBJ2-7	CASSLGFLDEQYF	TGTGCCAGCAGCTTGGGTTTCTTGGACGAGCAGTACTTC
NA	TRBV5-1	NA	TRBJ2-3	CASSPGGTDTQYF	TGCGCCAGCAGCCCGGGGGGCACAGATACGCAGTATTTT
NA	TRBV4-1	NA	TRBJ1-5	CASSQDLGLLSNQPQHF	TGCGCCAGCAGCCAAGATCTCGGTCTCTTAAGCAATCAGCCCCAGCATTTT
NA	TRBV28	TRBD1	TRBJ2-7	CASSLYGTGSYEQYF	TGTGCCAGCAGTTTATACGGGACAGGCTCCTACGAGCAGTACTTC
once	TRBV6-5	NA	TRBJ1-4	CASGSGLEKLFF	TGTGCCAGCGGTTCAGGGTTGGAAAAACTGTTTTTT
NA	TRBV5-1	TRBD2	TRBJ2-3	CASSPTVAGVGTDTQYF	TGCGCCAGCAGCCCCACCGTGGCGGGGGTCGGCACAGATACGCAGTATTTT
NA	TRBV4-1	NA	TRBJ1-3	CASSIVGPSGNTIYF	TGCGCCAGCAGCATAGTGGGGCCCTCTGGAAACACCATATATTTT
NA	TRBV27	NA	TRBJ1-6	CASSQRAHRVNSPLHF	TGTGCCAGCAGCCAGCGGGCTCATCGGGTAAATTCACCCCTCCACTTT
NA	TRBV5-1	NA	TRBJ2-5	CASSLLPGEQETQYF	TGCGCCAGCAGCTTGCTGCCGGGGGAACAAGAGACCCAGTACTTC
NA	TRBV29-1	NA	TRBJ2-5	CSARGGIPLTQYF	TGCAGCGCCAGGGGCGGGATCCCGTTGACCCAGTACTTC
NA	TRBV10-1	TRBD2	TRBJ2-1	CASSESLAGSYNEQFF	TGCGCCAGCAGTGAGTCTCTAGCGGGTTCCTACAATGAGCAGTTCTTC
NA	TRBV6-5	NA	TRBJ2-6	CASSYFTAAGANVLTF	TGTGCCAGCAGTTACTTTACAGCAGCTGGGGCCAACGTCCTGACTTTC
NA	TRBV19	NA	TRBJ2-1	CASTPGGSYNEQFF	TGTGCCAGTACCCCGGGCGGCAGCTACAATGAGCAGTTCTTC
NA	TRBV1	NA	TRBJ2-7	CTSSTGDHPTDFYEQYF	TGCACCAGCAGTACGGGGGACCACCCAACGGACTTCTACGAGCAGTACTTC
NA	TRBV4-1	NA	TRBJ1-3	CASSPGPDPPNTIYF	TGCGCCAGCAGCCCCGGGCCCGATCCGCCAAACACCATATATTTT
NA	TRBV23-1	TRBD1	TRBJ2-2	CASSQSTDRGRTGELFF	TGCGCCAGCAGTCAATCGACCGACAGGGGGCGGACCGGGGAGCTGTTTTTT
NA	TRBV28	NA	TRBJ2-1	CASSPLSSYNEQFF	TGTGCCAGCAGCCCTCTGAGCTCCTACAATGAGCAGTTCTTC
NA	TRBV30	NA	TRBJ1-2	CAWNYGGGYGYTF	TGTGCCTGGAATTATGGGGGGGGCTATGGCTACACCTTC
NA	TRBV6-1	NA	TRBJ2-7	CASSVGASSYEQYF	TGTGCCAGCAGTGTGGGCGCCAGCTCCTACGAGCAGTACTTC